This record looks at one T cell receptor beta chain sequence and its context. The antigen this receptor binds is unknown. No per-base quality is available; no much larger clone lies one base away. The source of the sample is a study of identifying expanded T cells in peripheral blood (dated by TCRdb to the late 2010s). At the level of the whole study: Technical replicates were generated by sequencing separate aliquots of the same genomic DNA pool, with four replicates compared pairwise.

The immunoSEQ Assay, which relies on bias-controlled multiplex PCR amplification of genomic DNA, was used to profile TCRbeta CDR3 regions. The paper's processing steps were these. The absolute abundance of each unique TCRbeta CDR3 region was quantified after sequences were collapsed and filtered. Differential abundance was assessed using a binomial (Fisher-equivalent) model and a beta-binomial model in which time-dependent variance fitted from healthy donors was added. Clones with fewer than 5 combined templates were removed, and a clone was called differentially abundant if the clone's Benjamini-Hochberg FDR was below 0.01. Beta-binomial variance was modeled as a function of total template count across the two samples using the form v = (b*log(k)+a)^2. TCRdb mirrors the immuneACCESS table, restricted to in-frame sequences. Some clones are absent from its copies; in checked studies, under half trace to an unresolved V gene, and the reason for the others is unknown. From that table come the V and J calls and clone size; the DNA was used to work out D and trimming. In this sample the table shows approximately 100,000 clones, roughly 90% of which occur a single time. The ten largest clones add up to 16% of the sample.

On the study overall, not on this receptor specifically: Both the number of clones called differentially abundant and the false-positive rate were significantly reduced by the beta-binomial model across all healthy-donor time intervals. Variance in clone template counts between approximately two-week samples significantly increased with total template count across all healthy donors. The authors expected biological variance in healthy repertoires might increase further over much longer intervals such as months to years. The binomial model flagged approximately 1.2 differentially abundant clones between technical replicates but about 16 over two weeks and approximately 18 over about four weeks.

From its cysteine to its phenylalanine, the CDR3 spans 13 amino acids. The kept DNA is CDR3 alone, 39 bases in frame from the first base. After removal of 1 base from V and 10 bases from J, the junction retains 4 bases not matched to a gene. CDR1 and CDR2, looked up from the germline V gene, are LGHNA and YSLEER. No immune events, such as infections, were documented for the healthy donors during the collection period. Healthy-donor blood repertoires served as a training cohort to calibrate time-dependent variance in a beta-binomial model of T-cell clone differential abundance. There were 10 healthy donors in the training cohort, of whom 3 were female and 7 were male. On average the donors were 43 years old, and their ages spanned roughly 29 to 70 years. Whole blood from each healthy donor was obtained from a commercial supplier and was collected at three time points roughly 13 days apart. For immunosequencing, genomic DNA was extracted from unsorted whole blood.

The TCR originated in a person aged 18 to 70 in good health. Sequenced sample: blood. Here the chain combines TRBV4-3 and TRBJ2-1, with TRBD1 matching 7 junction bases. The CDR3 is CASSQVRTGEQFF. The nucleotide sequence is TGCGCCAGCAGCCAAGTCCGGACAGGCGAGCAGTTCTTC.